A selection of T cell receptor beta chains follows, all from one sample in a study of T cells after yellow fever vaccination. TCRdb reprocessed the 5' RACE reads via MiXCR and lists one record per CDR3 protein. The table includes hundreds of thousands of distinct CDR3 sequences, 18% detected once. Sequencing used PBMCs, obtained before the yellow fever booster vaccination. These receptors all come from a man between 18 and 35 years old who received the YFV17D yellow fever vaccine. The CDR3 runs from the conserved cysteine through the conserved F or W. Each record gives: CDR3 protein, CDR3 DNA, clone size, V gene, D gene, J gene. The D gene is left open where the match is weak. Some rows mark clone size as missing; the rest say once, few, many or name a class of expanded clone.

cdr3_aa: CAIRETPDRGQETQYF
cdr3_nt: TGTGCCATCAGGGAGACCCCGGACAGGGGGCAAGAGACCCAGTACTTC
clone_size: few
v_call: TRBV10-3
d_call: TRBD1
j_call: TRBJ2-5

cdr3_aa: CASSYSMGRAGGTDTQYF
cdr3_nt: TGTGCCAGCAGTTACTCAATGGGCCGAGCGGGGGGGACAGATACGCAGTATTTT
clone_size: few
v_call: TRBV6-5
d_call: TRBD2
j_call: TRBJ2-3

cdr3_aa: CASSLHRDCGYTF
cdr3_nt: TGTGCCAGCAGCTTACATAGGGACTGTGGCTACACCTTC
clone_size: .
v_call: TRBV7-2
d_call: .
j_call: TRBJ1-2

cdr3_aa: CASSVRGDYNEQFF
cdr3_nt: TGTGCCAGCAGTGTCCGGGGGGACTACAATGAGCAGTTCTTC
clone_size: .
v_call: TRBV12-3/TRBV12-4
d_call: TRBD2
j_call: TRBJ2-1

cdr3_aa: CASSTDKGDGYTF
cdr3_nt: TGTGCCAGCAGCACCGACAAAGGCGATGGCTACACCTTC
clone_size: few
v_call: TRBV5-4
d_call: .
j_call: TRBJ1-2

cdr3_aa: CASSHRRLAGLETQYF
cdr3_nt: TGTGCCAGCAGCCATCGCAGACTAGCGGGTTTAGAGACCCAGTACTTC
clone_size: .
v_call: TRBV7-3
d_call: TRBD2
j_call: TRBJ2-5

cdr3_aa: CASSVVGRGLDTQYF
cdr3_nt: TGTGCCAGCAGCGTAGTAGGGCGGGGGTTGGATACGCAGTATTTT
clone_size: .
v_call: TRBV9
d_call: TRBD2
j_call: TRBJ2-3

cdr3_aa: CASSQSGGTQYF
cdr3_nt: TGTGCCAGCAGCCAATCGGGGGGTACGCAGTATTTT
clone_size: once
v_call: TRBV3-1
d_call: TRBD2
j_call: TRBJ2-3

cdr3_aa: CSGRVGGGVYNEQFF
cdr3_nt: TGCAGTGGTCGTGTTGGCGGGGGGGTTTACAATGAGCAGTTCTTC
clone_size: .
v_call: TRBV20-1
d_call: TRBD2
j_call: TRBJ2-1

cdr3_aa: CASSFRGNLALHF
cdr3_nt: TGTGCCAGCAGCTTCCGGGGAAATTTGGCCCTCCACTTT
clone_size: .
v_call: TRBV5-6
d_call: .
j_call: TRBJ1-6

cdr3_aa: CSARVPSTDTQYF
cdr3_nt: TGCAGTGCTAGGGTCCCTAGCACAGATACGCAGTATTTT
clone_size: .
v_call: TRBV20-1
d_call: .
j_call: TRBJ2-3

cdr3_aa: CASSGQSSGANVLTF
cdr3_nt: TGTGCCAGCTCGGGGCAGTCCTCTGGGGCCAACGTCCTGACTTTC
clone_size: .
v_call: TRBV18
d_call: .
j_call: TRBJ2-6

cdr3_aa: CSAPDRDLEQYF
cdr3_nt: TGCAGTGCCCCCGACAGGGACCTCGAGCAGTACTTC
clone_size: many
v_call: TRBV20-1
d_call: TRBD1
j_call: TRBJ2-7

cdr3_aa: CASSGGLAGETQYF
cdr3_nt: TGCGCCAGCAGCGGTGGACTAGCTGGAGAGACCCAGTACTTC
clone_size: few
v_call: TRBV5-1
d_call: TRBD2
j_call: TRBJ2-5

cdr3_aa: CSAWVSTDTQYF
cdr3_nt: TGCAGTGCTTGGGTAAGCACAGATACGCAGTATTTT
clone_size: many
v_call: TRBV20-1
d_call: .
j_call: TRBJ2-3

cdr3_aa: CASSVGRPTEQYF
cdr3_nt: TGTGCCAGCAGTGTCGGCAGGCCTACAGAGCAGTACTTC
clone_size: few
v_call: TRBV27
d_call: .
j_call: TRBJ2-7

cdr3_aa: CASSNRQGARSYEKLFF
cdr3_nt: TGCGCCAGCAGCAATCGACAGGGGGCGAGGTCTTACGAAAAACTGTTTTTT
clone_size: .
v_call: TRBV5-1
d_call: TRBD1
j_call: TRBJ1-4

cdr3_aa: CASSPGTSSYEQYF
cdr3_nt: TGTGCCAGCAGCCCCGGGACATCCTCCTACGAGCAGTACTTC
clone_size: many
v_call: TRBV9
d_call: .
j_call: TRBJ2-7

cdr3_aa: CASCCRGGTDTQYF
cdr3_nt: TGTGCCAGTTGTTGCCGGGGGGGAACAGATACGCAGTATTTT
clone_size: .
v_call: TRBV19
d_call: TRBD2
j_call: TRBJ2-3

cdr3_aa: CASRPIAGRYEQYF
cdr3_nt: TGCGCCAGCAGGCCCATTGCGGGGCGCTACGAGCAGTACTTC
clone_size: few
v_call: TRBV4-1
d_call: .
j_call: TRBJ2-7

cdr3_aa: CSALDASGYNEQFF
cdr3_nt: TGCAGTGCCTTGGACGCTAGCGGCTACAATGAGCAGTTCTTC
clone_size: .
v_call: TRBV20-1
d_call: TRBD2
j_call: TRBJ2-1

cdr3_aa: CASSLLGDLYTF
cdr3_nt: TGTGCCAGCAGCTTACTGGGGGACCTCTACACCTTC
clone_size: many
v_call: TRBV7-2
d_call: .
j_call: TRBJ1-2

cdr3_aa: CASSLGFQGRYGYTF
cdr3_nt: TGTGCCAGCAGTTTAGGTTTCCAGGGGCGCTATGGCTACACCTTC
clone_size: .
v_call: TRBV12-3/TRBV12-4
d_call: .
j_call: TRBJ1-2

cdr3_aa: CASSLELGPGSPLHF
cdr3_nt: TGTGCCAGCAGCTTGGAGCTAGGGCCAGGATCACCCCTCCACTTT
clone_size: .
v_call: TRBV5-5
d_call: .
j_call: TRBJ1-6

cdr3_aa: CASSDQSGKSYEQYF
cdr3_nt: TGTGCCAGCAGTGACCAGTCAGGGAAATCCTACGAGCAGTACTTC
clone_size: many
v_call: TRBV25-1
d_call: .
j_call: TRBJ2-7

cdr3_aa: CASSPTRTGYGYTF
cdr3_nt: TGTGCCAGCAGTCCCACCAGGACTGGTTATGGCTACACCTTC
clone_size: few
v_call: TRBV27
d_call: .
j_call: TRBJ1-2

cdr3_aa: CASIERAHGEQFF
cdr3_nt: TGTGCCAGCATCGAGCGGGCCCACGGCGAGCAGTTCTTC
clone_size: .
v_call: TRBV2
d_call: .
j_call: TRBJ2-1

cdr3_aa: CASSQEGVNQETQYF
cdr3_nt: TGTGCCAGCAGCCAAGAAGGGGTGAACCAAGAGACCCAGTACTTC
clone_size: few
v_call: TRBV4-2
d_call: .
j_call: TRBJ2-5

cdr3_aa: CASRRDSNNEQFF
cdr3_nt: TGCGCCAGCAGGCGGGACAGCAACAATGAGCAGTTCTTC
clone_size: few
v_call: TRBV5-1
d_call: .
j_call: TRBJ2-1